The clone carrying this T cell receptor (beta chain) was counted ten times or more. These data belong to a study of CD8 T cells in ankylosing spondylitis. One entry per CDR3 protein, called by TCRdb with MiXCR from the 5' RACE reads. The table lists 100,000 to 150,000 distinct CDR3 sequences, 7% of them singletons, with more than 10% in the top ten. The germline CDR1 and CDR2 sequences are SGHDN and FVKESK. Trimming stripped 4 bases from V and 5 bases from J, with 14 bases between. The CDR3 is 15 amino acids. The TCR comes from a male donor with ankylosing spondylitis or in good health (not recorded which). V gene TRBV14 combines with J gene TRBJ2-2, with D perhaps given as TRBD1 or TRBD2 (6 bases each). The source material was blood, either unsorted or a sorted T cell fraction (not recorded which). CDR3: CASSPKGGGTGELFF. The DNA of the CDR3 is TGTGCCAGCAGCCCAAAGGGGGGCGGAACCGGGGAGCTGTTTTTT.